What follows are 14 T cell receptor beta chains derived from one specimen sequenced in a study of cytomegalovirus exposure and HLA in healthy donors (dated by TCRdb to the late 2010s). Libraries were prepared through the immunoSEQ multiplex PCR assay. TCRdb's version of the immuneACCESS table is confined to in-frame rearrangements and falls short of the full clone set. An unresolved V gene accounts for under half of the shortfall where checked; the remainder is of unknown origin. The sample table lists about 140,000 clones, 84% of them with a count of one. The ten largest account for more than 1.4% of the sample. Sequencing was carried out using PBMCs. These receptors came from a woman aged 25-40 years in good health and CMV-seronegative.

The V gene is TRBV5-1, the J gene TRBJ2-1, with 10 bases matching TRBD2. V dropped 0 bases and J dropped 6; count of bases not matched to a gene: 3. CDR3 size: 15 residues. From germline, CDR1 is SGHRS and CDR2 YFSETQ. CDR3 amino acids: CASSLAPSGSNEQFF. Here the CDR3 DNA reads TGCGCCAGCAGCTTGGCCCCTAGCGGGAGCAATGAGCAGTTCTTC.

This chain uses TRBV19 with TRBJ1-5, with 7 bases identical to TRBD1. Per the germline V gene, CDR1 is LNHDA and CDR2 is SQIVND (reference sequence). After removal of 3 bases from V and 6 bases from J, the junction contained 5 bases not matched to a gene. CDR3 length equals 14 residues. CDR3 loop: CASSITGAFQPQHF. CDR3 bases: TGTGCCAGTAGTATTACAGGGGCGTTTCAGCCCCAGCATTTT.

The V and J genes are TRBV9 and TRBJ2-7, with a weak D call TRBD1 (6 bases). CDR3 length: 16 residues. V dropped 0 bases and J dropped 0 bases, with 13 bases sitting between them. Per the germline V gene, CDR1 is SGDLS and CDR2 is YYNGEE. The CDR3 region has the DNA TGTGCCAGCAGCGTAGGAGGGACACTTAGCTCCTACGAGCAGTACTTC. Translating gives CASSVGGTLSSYEQYF.

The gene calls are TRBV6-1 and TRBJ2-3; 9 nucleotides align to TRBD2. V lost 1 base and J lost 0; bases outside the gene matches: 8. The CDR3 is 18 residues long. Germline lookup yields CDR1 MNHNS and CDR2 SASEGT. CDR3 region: CASSEGGGGAWSTDTQYF. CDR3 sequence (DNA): TGTGCCAGCAGTGAAGGAGGCGGGGGGGCATGGAGCACAGATACGCAGTATTTT.

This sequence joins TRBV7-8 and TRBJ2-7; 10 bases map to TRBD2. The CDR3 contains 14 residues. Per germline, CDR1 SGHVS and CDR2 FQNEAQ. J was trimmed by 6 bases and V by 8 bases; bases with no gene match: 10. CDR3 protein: CASGPGTSVSEQYF. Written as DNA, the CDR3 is TGTGCCAGCGGGCCCGGGACTAGCGTTTCCGAGCAGTACTTC.

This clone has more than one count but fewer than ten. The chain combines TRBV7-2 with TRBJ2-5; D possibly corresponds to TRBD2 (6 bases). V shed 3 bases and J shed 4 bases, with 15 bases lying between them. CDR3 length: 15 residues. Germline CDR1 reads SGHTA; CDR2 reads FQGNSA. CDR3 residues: CASSFGRGISETQYF. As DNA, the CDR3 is TGTGCCAGCAGCTTTGGCCGGGGGATTTCAGAGACCCAGTACTTC.

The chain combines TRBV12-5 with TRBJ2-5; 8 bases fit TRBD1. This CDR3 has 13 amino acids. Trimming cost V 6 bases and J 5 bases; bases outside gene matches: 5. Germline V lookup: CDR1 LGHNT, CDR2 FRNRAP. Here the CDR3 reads CASGAGGRETQYF. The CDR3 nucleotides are TGTGCTAGTGGGGCAGGGGGCCGGGAGACCCAGTACTTC.

In nucleotides, the CDR3 is TGTGCCAGCAGTGAAGGAGGGGGACGGAGTCAGCCCCAGCATTTT. Translating gives CASSEGGGRSQPQHF. V is TRBV6-1 and J is TRBJ1-5; a weak D match, TRBD1 (6 bases). The CDR3 spans 15 residues. V lost 1 base, J lost 6 bases, and 13 bases lay in between. Germline V CDR1 and CDR2: MNHNS, SASEGT.

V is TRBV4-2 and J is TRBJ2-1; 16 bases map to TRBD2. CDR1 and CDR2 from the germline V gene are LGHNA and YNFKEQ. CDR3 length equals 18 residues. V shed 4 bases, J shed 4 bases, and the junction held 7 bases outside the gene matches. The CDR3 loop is CASSPGLAGGPGYNEQFF. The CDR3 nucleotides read TGTGCCAGCAGCCCGGGACTAGCGGGGGGGCCGGGTTACAATGAGCAGTTCTTC.

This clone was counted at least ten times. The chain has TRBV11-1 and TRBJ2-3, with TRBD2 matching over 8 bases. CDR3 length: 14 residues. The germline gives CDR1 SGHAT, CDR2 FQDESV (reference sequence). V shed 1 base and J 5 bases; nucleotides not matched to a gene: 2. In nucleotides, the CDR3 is TGTGCCAGCAGCTTAGATCGGGGGGGAGATACGCAGTATTTT. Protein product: CASSLDRGGDTQYF. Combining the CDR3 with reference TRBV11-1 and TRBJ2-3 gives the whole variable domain EAEVAQSPRYKITEKSQAVAFWCDPISGHATLYWYRQILGQGPELLVQFQDESVVDDSQLPKDRFSAERLKGVDSTLKIQPAELGDSAMYLCASSLDRGGDTQYFGPGTRLTVL.

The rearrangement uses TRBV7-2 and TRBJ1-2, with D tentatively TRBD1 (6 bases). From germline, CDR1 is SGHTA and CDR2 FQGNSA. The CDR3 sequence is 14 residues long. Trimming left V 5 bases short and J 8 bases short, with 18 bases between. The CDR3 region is CASSPTTGLGGYTF. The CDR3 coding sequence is TGTGCCAGCAGCCCCACCACAGGGTTGGGAGGCTACACCTTC. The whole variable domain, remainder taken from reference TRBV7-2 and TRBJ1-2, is GAGVSQSPSNKVTEKGKDVELRCDPISGHTALYWYRQSLGQGLEFLIYFQGNSAPDKSGLPSDRFSAERTGGSVSTLTIQRTQQEDSAVYLCASSPTTGLGGYTFGSGTRLTVV.

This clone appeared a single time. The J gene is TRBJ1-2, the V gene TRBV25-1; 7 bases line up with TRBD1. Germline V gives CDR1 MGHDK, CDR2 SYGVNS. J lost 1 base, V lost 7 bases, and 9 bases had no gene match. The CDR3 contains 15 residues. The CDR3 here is CASTSTGSLNYGYTF. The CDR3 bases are TGTGCCAGCACATCGACAGGGTCCCTTAACTATGGCTACACCTTC.

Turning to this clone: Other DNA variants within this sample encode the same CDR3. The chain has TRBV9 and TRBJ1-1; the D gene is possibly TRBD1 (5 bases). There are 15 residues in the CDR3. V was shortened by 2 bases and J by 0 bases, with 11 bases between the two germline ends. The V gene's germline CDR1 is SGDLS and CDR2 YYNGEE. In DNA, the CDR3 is TGTGCCAGCAGCGTCGGTGGGGCGGTGAACACTGAAGCTTTCTTT. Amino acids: CASSVGGAVNTEAFF. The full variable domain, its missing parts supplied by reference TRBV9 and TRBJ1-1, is DSGVTQTPKHLITATGQRVTLRCSPRSGDLSVYWYQQSLDQGLQFLIQYYNGEERAKGNILERFSAQQFPDLHSELNLSSLELGDSALYFCASSVGGAVNTEAFFGQGTRLTVV.

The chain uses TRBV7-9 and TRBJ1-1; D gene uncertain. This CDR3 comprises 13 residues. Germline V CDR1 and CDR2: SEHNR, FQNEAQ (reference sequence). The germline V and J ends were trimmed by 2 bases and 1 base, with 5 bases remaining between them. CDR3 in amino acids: CASSLSGNTEAFF. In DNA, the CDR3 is TGTGCCAGCAGCTTATCCGGGAACACTGAAGCTTTCTTT.